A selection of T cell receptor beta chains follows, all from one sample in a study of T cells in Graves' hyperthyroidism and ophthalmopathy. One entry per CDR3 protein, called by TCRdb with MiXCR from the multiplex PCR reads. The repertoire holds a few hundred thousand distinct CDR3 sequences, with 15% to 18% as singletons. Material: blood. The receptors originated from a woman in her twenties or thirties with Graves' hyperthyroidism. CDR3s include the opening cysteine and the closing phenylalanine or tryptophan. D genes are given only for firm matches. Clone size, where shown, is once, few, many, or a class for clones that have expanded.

CDR3 DNA: TGTGCCAGCAGTCCCTACGGAGACTACGAGCAGTACTTC
CDR3 protein: CASSPYGDYEQYF
D gene: -
clone size: many
V gene: TRBV7-8
J gene: TRBJ2-7

CDR3 DNA: TGTGCCAGCAGCTTAGAGGATAGGCATACAGATACGCAGTATTTT
CDR3 protein: CASSLEDRHTDTQYF
D gene: -
clone size: -
V gene: TRBV7-9
J gene: TRBJ2-3

CDR3 DNA: TGTGCCAGCAGTGGTCCCTCGGGAGCGGGAGGTTACAATGAGCAGTTCTTC
CDR3 protein: CASSGPSGAGGYNEQFF
D gene: TRBD2
clone size: many
V gene: TRBV12-3/TRBV12-4
J gene: TRBJ2-1

CDR3 DNA: TGCGCCAGCAGCTTGGGTGATATACAAAACATTCAGTACTTC
CDR3 protein: CASSLGDIQNIQYF
D gene: -
clone size: few
V gene: TRBV5-1
J gene: TRBJ2-4

CDR3 DNA: TGCAGCGTTGCGGCAGGGGCCTACGAGCAGTACTTC
CDR3 protein: CSVAAGAYEQYF
D gene: -
clone size: -
V gene: TRBV29-1
J gene: TRBJ2-7

CDR3 DNA: TGTGCCAGCAGCTTAGGTGGGGCGTCGATGAGGAACACTGAAGCTTTCTTT
CDR3 protein: CASSLGGASMRNTEAFF
D gene: -
clone size: few
V gene: TRBV7-8
J gene: TRBJ1-1

CDR3 DNA: TGTGCCAAGATAAGGCAGGGGGCGCAGTGGCAGCCCCAGCATTTT
CDR3 protein: CAKIRQGAQWQPQHF
D gene: TRBD1
clone size: few
V gene: TRBV14
J gene: TRBJ1-5

CDR3 DNA: TGTGCCAGCAGTTATATGGACAGAGGGAACTATGGCTACACCTTC
CDR3 protein: CASSYMDRGNYGYTF
D gene: -
clone size: many
V gene: TRBV28
J gene: TRBJ1-2

CDR3 DNA: TGTGCCACGGGGACTAGCGGAATCTACAATGAGCAGTTCTTC
CDR3 protein: CATGTSGIYNEQFF
D gene: TRBD2
clone size: many
V gene: TRBV2
J gene: TRBJ2-1

CDR3 DNA: TGTGCCAGCAGTCACCCAGCAGGTTTGGCGGGAGTGCTCTACGAGCAGTACTTC
CDR3 protein: CASSHPAGLAGVLYEQYF
D gene: TRBD2
clone size: few
V gene: TRBV6-1
J gene: TRBJ2-7

CDR3 DNA: TGTGCCAGCAGCACGGGACAGCCGAATGAAAAACTGTTTTTT
CDR3 protein: CASSTGQPNEKLFF
D gene: TRBD1
clone size: few
V gene: TRBV12-3/TRBV12-4
J gene: TRBJ1-4

CDR3 DNA: TGCAGTGCACAATCTAGCGGGGCGACATCAGATACGCAGTATTTT
CDR3 protein: CSAQSSGATSDTQYF
D gene: TRBD2
clone size: few
V gene: TRBV20-1
J gene: TRBJ2-3

CDR3 DNA: TGCAGTGCTAGAGAAAATGGCGGGGGAGCTTTCTTT
CDR3 protein: CSARENGGGAFF
D gene: -
clone size: -
V gene: TRBV20-1
J gene: TRBJ1-1

CDR3 DNA: TGTGCCAGCAGTTCCCGGCTCCTCTCCTACAATGAGCAGTTCTTC
CDR3 protein: CASSSRLLSYNEQFF
D gene: -
clone size: many
V gene: TRBV27
J gene: TRBJ2-1

CDR3 DNA: TGTGCCAGCAGTTTCGAGTATGGGAGTGTGGATACGCAGTATTTT
CDR3 protein: CASSFEYGSVDTQYF
D gene: -
clone size: -
V gene: TRBV27
J gene: TRBJ2-3

CDR3 DNA: TGCAGTGCACCGCGACAGGGGGACTACGAGCAGTACTTC
CDR3 protein: CSAPRQGDYEQYF
D gene: TRBD1
clone size: many
V gene: TRBV20-1
J gene: TRBJ2-7

CDR3 DNA: TGTGCCAGCAGCTTTGACACCCACACTGAAGCTTTCTTT
CDR3 protein: CASSFDTHTEAFF
D gene: -
clone size: few
V gene: TRBV12-3/TRBV12-4
J gene: TRBJ1-1

CDR3 DNA: TGTGCCAGCAGCTTGGAGGGGGAAGGCACAGATACGCAGTATTTT
CDR3 protein: CASSLEGEGTDTQYF
D gene: -
clone size: -
V gene: TRBV5-5
J gene: TRBJ2-3

CDR3 DNA: TGTGCCAGCAGCGTACAGGGGGTCCCAGATACGCAGTATTTT
CDR3 protein: CASSVQGVPDTQYF
D gene: TRBD1
clone size: -
V gene: TRBV9
J gene: TRBJ2-3

CDR3 DNA: TGTGCCAGCAGCCCGGGATTGGGGGCGGGCGAGCAGTACTTC
CDR3 protein: CASSPGLGAGEQYF
D gene: -
clone size: -
V gene: TRBV2
J gene: TRBJ2-7

CDR3 DNA: TGTGCCAGCAGGCAGGGGGTTGAGCCCCAGCATTTT
CDR3 protein: CASRQGVEPQHF
D gene: TRBD1
clone size: many
V gene: TRBV27
J gene: TRBJ1-5

CDR3 DNA: TGTGCCAGCAGCTTACACGGACAGGGGGCCGCCAAAAACATTCAGTACTTC
CDR3 protein: CASSLHGQGAAKNIQYF
D gene: TRBD1
clone size: many
V gene: TRBV5-6
J gene: TRBJ2-4

CDR3 DNA: TGCGCCAGCAGCTTGGCCTCGACAGGGATGGGGGAAAAACTGTTTTTT
CDR3 protein: CASSLASTGMGEKLFF
D gene: TRBD1
clone size: -
V gene: TRBV5-1
J gene: TRBJ1-4

CDR3 DNA: TGTGCCAGCAGCCTCCCCGGGACTAGGTCCTACAATGAGCAGTTCTTC
CDR3 protein: CASSLPGTRSYNEQFF
D gene: TRBD2
clone size: -
V gene: TRBV5-4
J gene: TRBJ2-1

CDR3 DNA: TGTGCCATCAGTGGAGCGGGAGGGGAGCAGTTCTTC
CDR3 protein: CAISGAGGEQFF
D gene: TRBD2
clone size: -
V gene: TRBV10-3
J gene: TRBJ2-1

CDR3 DNA: TGCGCCAGCAGGACGACCCCGGACGTGGGTGAGCAGTTCTTC
CDR3 protein: CASRTTPDVGEQFF
D gene: -
clone size: -
V gene: TRBV5-1
J gene: TRBJ2-1

CDR3 DNA: TGTGCCAGCAGTCCGAACCCCACAGGGACGACTAACTATGGCTACACCTTC
CDR3 protein: CASSPNPTGTTNYGYTF
D gene: -
clone size: -
V gene: TRBV27
J gene: TRBJ1-2

CDR3 DNA: TGCGCCAGCAGCCAAGATGGGCTAGCCTCTAGCACAGATACGCAGTATTTT
CDR3 protein: CASSQDGLASSTDTQYF
D gene: -
clone size: many
V gene: TRBV4-1
J gene: TRBJ2-3

CDR3 DNA: TGTGCCTGGTTGGGACAGATTAATGAAAAACTGTTTTTT
CDR3 protein: CAWLGQINEKLFF
D gene: TRBD1
clone size: many
V gene: TRBV30
J gene: TRBJ1-4